The clone carrying this TCR beta chain was found many times. Its antigen is still unknown. Germline assignment: CDR1 LNHDA and CDR2 SQIVND (reference sequence). V lost 5 bases and J lost 6; bases outside the gene matches: 8. The CDR3 loop spans 15 amino acids. The data were obtained in a study of T cells in Graves' hyperthyroidism and ophthalmopathy. General study points: The model foresaw ophthalmopathy a median around 6.8 months prior to onset. In simple terms, a model built on 13 V-J features told ophthalmopathy apart from stable hyperthyroidism.

Orbital computed tomography, thyroid ultrasound, serum thyroxine and TRAb, and clinical symptoms together informed the diagnoses. Using RNA transcripts as the source, TCR beta CDR3 regions were amplified. With the HTBI primer set, the TCR CDR3 went through a first round of RT-PCR. One entry per CDR3 protein results from TCRdb running MiXCR on the multiplex PCR reads. Of about 250,000 distinct CDR3 sequences listed, approximately 23% are singletons. The TCR originated in a woman in her 40s with Graves' ophthalmopathy. J is TRBJ1-2 and V is TRBV19; TRBD1 agrees at 11 bases. The sample consisted of blood. This chain's CDR3 is CASSASGQGADGYTF. The CDR3, as DNA: TGTGCCAGTAGTGCTAGCGGACAGGGGGCAGATGGCTACACCTTC.